These 6 T cell receptor beta chains came from one sample sequenced in a study of Tregs in tolerant kidney transplant recipients. Method: immunoSEQ multiplex PCR; TCRdb's copy keeps in-frame clones and lacks some. The sample includes some 47,000 clones, about 92% seen only once; the top ten take around 15%. Mixed chimerism was transient after nonmyeloablative marrow transplants from related graft donors. Source: CD8+ T cells from blood (PBMCs), taken 12 months after the transplant. These receptors all stem from a human patient who received a combined kidney and bone marrow transplant. Some T cells may be the graft donor's.

This sequence joins TRBV4-3 and TRBJ2-7, with TRBD2 matching 14 bases. The CDR3 spans 18 residues. V was pared by 2 bases and J by 0 bases, with 6 bases of the junction left unmatched. Germline lookup yields CDR1 LGHNA and CDR2 YSLEER. This CDR3 reads CASSQRGLAGGFSYEQYF. The CDR3 coding sequence is TGCGCCAGCAGCCAACGAGGACTAGCGGGGGGCTTCTCCTACGAGCAGTACTTC.

The chain joins TRBV9 to TRBJ2-1; 7 positions match TRBD2. The CDR3 length is 12 residues. After removal of 7 bases from V and 9 bases from J, the junction contained 7 bases not matched to a gene. Germline CDR1 and CDR2: SGDLS and YYNGEE. For the CDR3, the DNA is TGTGCCAGCTCTCCAGGCGGGGGTGAGCAGTTCTTC. This sequence encodes CASSPGGGEQFF.

This chain links TRBV7-8 with TRBJ1-4; 7 nucleotides agree with TRBD1. Germline V CDR1 and CDR2: SGHVS, FQNEAQ. The CDR3 consists of 15 residues. V was pared by 4 bases and J by 4 bases, with 6 bases of the junction left unmatched. CDR3 protein: CASSSLGQLNEKLFF. As DNA, the CDR3 is TGTGCCAGCAGCTCGCTGGGACAGCTTAATGAAAAACTGTTTTTT.

The chain carries TRBV15 and TRBJ1-5; 10 positions agree with TRBD1. Germline CDR1 is LNHNV and CDR2 is YYDKDF (reference sequence). The V segment lost 5 bases and the J segment 7 bases; nucleotides outside the gene matches: 8. This CDR3 comprises 15 residues. This CDR3 is CATSGKTGGGQPQHF. The CDR3 DNA sequence: TGTGCCACCAGCGGAAAGACAGGGGGCGGGCAGCCCCAGCATTTT. Full variable domain (remainder filled in from reference TRBV15 and TRBJ1-5): DAMVIQNPRYQVTQFGKPVTLSCSQTLNHNVMYWYQQKSSQAPKLLFHYYDKDFNNEADTPDNFQSRRPNTSFCFLDIRSPGLGDTAMYLCATSGKTGGGQPQHFGDGTRLSIL.

This clone was seen only once. The V call is TRBV9, the J call TRBJ1-1; perhaps TRBD1 as D (6 bases). The CDR3 extends over 13 amino acids. The germline V and J ends were trimmed by 2 bases and 5 bases, with 10 bases remaining between them. Germline loops: CDR1 SGDLS, CDR2 YYNGEE. The CDR3 spells CASSVGGATEAFF. The CDR3 region has the DNA TGTGCCAGCAGCGTCGGGGGGGCTACTGAAGCTTTCTTT.

V is TRBV6-5 and J is TRBJ2-7, with D perhaps matching TRBD2 (5 bases). The germline V gene has CDR1 MNHEY and CDR2 SVGAGI. CDR3 size: 14 residues. V shed 2 bases and J shed 3 bases, with 11 bases lying between them. The chain's CDR3 is CASSYRFGDYEQYF. The CDR3 region has the DNA TGTGCCAGCAGTTACCGATTCGGGGACTACGAGCAGTACTTC.